This T cell receptor beta chain was sequenced for a study of blood T cell repertoires in COVID-19. Germline values: CDR1 MNHEY, CDR2 SMNVEV (reference sequence). This CDR3 is 14 amino acids long. With 8 bases removed from V and 6 bases from J, the gap between germline ends came to 18 bases. The assay was immunoSEQ multiplex PCR, and TCRdb's table has in-frame clones only and misses some. The table records approximately 40,000 clones, 88% of them present only once. The source is a human donor in a cohort sampled during active COVID-19. Specimen: peripheral blood. The V and J genes are TRBV27 and TRBJ2-3; maybe TRBD2 (6 bases). The CDR3 region is CASGGTSGWDTQYF. In nucleotides, the CDR3 is TGTGCCAGCGGAGGGACCTCGGGATGGGATACGCAGTATTTT.